This T cell receptor (beta chain) was identified during a study of blood T cell repertoires in COVID-19. Study overall: Italy, Spain and the United States were the sources of the convalescent and acute COVID-19 samples.

Participants were aged about 18 to 89 years from around 24 US areas. Participants reported their clinical history, and cohort assignment relied on those reports. Someone with COVID-19 had been met by exposed participants within 2 weeks before study entry. Generated by immunoSEQ multiplex PCR, the TCRdb table keeps only in-frame clones and is missing some. The data hold a few hundred thousand clones, with 82% observed a single time. Germline lookup yields CDR1 SNHLY and CDR2 FYNNEI. The CDR3 spans 12 residues. Germline trimming cut 7 bases from V and 4 bases from J; bases unmatched to any gene: 3. V usage is TRBV2 and J usage is TRBJ1-2, with 7 bases that match TRBD1. The sample comprised PBMCs or T cells enriched from blood (not recorded which). The TCR was taken from a man aged 40-49 years who had been exposed to COVID-19. Written as DNA, the CDR3 is TGTGCCAGCACAGACAGGGTCTATGGCTACACCTTC. This codes for CASTDRVYGYTF.